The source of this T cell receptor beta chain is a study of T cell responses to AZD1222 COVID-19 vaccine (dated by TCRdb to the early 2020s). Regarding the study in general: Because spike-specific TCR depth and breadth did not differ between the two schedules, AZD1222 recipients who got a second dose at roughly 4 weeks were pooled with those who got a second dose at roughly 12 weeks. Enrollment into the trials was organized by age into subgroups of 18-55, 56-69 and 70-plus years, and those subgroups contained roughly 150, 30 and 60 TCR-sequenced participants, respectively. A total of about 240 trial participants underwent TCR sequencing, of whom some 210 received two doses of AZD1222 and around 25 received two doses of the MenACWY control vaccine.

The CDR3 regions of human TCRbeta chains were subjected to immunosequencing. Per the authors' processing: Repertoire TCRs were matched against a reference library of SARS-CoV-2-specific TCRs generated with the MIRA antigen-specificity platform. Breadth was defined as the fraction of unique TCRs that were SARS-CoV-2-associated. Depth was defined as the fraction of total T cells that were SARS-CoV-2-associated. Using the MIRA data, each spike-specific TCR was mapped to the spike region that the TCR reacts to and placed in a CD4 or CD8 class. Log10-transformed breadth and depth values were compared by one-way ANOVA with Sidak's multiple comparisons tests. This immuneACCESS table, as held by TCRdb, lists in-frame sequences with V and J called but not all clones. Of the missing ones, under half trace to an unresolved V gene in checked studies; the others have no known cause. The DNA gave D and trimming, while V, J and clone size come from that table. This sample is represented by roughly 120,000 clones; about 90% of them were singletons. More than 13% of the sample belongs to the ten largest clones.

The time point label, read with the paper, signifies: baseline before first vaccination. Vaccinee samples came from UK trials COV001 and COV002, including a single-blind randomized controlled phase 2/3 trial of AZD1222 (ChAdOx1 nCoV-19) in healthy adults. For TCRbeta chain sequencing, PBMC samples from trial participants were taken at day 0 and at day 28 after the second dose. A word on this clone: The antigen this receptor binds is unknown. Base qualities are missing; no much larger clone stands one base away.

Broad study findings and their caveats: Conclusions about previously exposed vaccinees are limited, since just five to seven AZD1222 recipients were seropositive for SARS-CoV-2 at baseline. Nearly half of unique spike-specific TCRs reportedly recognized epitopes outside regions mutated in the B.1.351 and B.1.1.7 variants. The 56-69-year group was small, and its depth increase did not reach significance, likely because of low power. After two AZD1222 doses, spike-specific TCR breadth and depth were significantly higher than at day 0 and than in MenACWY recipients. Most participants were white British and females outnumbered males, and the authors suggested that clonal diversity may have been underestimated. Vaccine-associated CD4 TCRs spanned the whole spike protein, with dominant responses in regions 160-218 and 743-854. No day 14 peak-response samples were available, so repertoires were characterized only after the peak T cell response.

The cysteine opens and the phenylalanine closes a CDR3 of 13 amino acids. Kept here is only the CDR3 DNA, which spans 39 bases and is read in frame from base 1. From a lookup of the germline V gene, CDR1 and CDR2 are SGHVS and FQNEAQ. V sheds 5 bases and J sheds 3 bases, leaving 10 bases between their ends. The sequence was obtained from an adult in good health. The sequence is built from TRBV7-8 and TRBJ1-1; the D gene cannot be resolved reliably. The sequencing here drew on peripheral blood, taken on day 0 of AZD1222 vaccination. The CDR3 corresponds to CASSPDGYTEAFF. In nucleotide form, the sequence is TGTGCCAGCAGCCCGGACGGCTACACTGAAGCTTTCTTT.